Listed here are 17 T cell receptor beta chains from one sample, sequenced in a study of cytomegalovirus exposure and HLA in healthy donors (dated by TCRdb to 2017 to 2019). To prepare the library, the immunoSEQ multiplex PCR assay was applied. A mixture of 60 forward primers for TCR Vbeta segments and 13 reverse primers for TCR Jbeta segments was used in the multiplex PCR. TCRdb re-hosts the immuneACCESS table, in-frame sequences only. Its copies lack some clones; in the studies checked, an unresolved V gene accounts for under half of them, and the cause for the rest is not known. This sample has roughly 84,000 clones in its table, and around 82% of those were observed once. 2.5% to 4% of the sample goes to the ten largest clones. The sequenced sample consisted of PBMCs. These receptors all stem from a man in his fifties or sixties in good health and CMV-seronegative.

The table lists this clone with a few counts. This sequence joins TRBV6-5 and TRBJ1-2, with D tentatively TRBD1 (6 bases). CDR1 and CDR2 from the germline V gene are MNHEY and SVGAGI. CDR3 length: 11 residues. Between the trimmed V and J ends, which lost 7 bases and 9 bases, there was a span of 12 bases. CDR3 coding DNA: TGTGCCAGCACGGACAGCCGACGCTACACCTTC. Protein sequence: CASTDSRRYTF.

This clone was observed many times. The chain joins TRBV10-3 to TRBJ1-2, with 7 bases that match TRBD1. The V gene end was trimmed by 6 bases and the J gene end by 6 bases; junction bases not matched to a gene: 7. In germline, CDR1 is ENHRY, CDR2 SYGVKD. This CDR3 is 13 amino acids long. CDR3 in DNA: TGTGCCATCAGCGCCGACAGGGCAGATGGCTACACCTTC. Its translation is CAISADRADGYTF.

The chain has TRBV5-6 and TRBJ1-5, with a weak D call TRBD1 (5 bases). The CDR3 totals 13 residues. V was shortened by 0 bases and J by 8 bases, with 9 bases between the two germline ends. The V gene's germline CDR1 is SGHDT and CDR2 YYEEEE. The CDR3 sequence: CASSLEGREPQHF. The CDR3 bases are TGTGCCAGCAGCTTGGAGGGGCGCGAGCCCCAGCATTTT.

The chain employs TRBV19 and TRBJ2-6; unclear D gene. Trimming cost V 3 bases and J 2 bases, with 8 bases left between them. CDR1 and CDR2 (germline): LNHDA, SQIVND (reference sequence). This CDR3 is built from 15 residues. DNA of the CDR3: TGTGCCAGTAGTATCTCGTTAGCTGGGGCCAACGTCCTGACTTTC. Its translation: CASSISLAGANVLTF.

The chain employs TRBV10-3 and TRBJ1-1; 10 bases agree with TRBD1. V was clipped by 6 bases and J by 4 bases; unmatched bases: 8. Germline CDR1 ENHRY, CDR2 SYGVKD. The CDR3 has 15 amino acids. The CDR3 DNA reads as TGTGCCATCAGACCTCCGGGACAGGGGAGCACTGAAGCTTTCTTT. Translation: CAIRPPGQGSTEAFF.

V gene TRBV7-2 combines with J gene TRBJ1-1; 8 nucleotides agree with TRBD1. The CDR3 is 14 amino acids. The trim removed 5 bases at V and 5 bases at J, leaving 7 bases unmatched. Germline CDR1 and CDR2: SGHTA and FQGNSA. The CDR3 reads CASSRWTGMTEAFF. DNA of the CDR3: TGTGCCAGCAGCAGGTGGACAGGGATGACTGAAGCTTTCTTT.

This clone was seen only a few times. The genes are TRBV5-1 and TRBJ2-3, with 7 bases aligning to TRBD1. CDR1 is SGHRS and CDR2 is YFSETQ in the germline V gene. This CDR3 comprises 14 residues. The V segment lost 4 bases and the J segment 5 bases; nucleotides outside the gene matches: 7. The CDR3 here is CASSATGVVDTQYF. CDR3 sequence (DNA): TGCGCCAGCAGCGCTACAGGGGTTGTAGATACGCAGTATTTT.

The gene calls are TRBV6-5 and TRBJ2-6; 7 bases match TRBD2. The CDR3 consists of 15 residues. Germline lookup yields CDR1 MNHEY and CDR2 SVGAGI. After removal of 2 bases from V and 2 bases from J, the junction contained 0 bases not matched to a gene. CDR3 sequence reads: CASSYRGAGANVLTF. The CDR3, as DNA: TGTGCCAGCAGTTACCGGGGGGCTGGGGCCAACGTCCTGACTTTC.

This clone has a single count. The V and J genes are TRBV19 and TRBJ2-4, with TRBD2 matching over 11 bases. The CDR3 runs to 18 residues. Germline V CDR1 and CDR2: LNHDA, SQIVND (reference sequence). The V and J ends lost 1 base and 4 bases, in that order; junction bases with no gene match: 9. Written as DNA, the CDR3 is TGTGCCAGTAGTATAGTAGCACTAGCGGGGGCATATAAAAACATTCAGTACTTC. Translated, it gives CASSIVALAGAYKNIQYF.

The J gene is TRBJ2-1, the V gene TRBV5-1, with 8 nucleotides matching TRBD1. The ends lost 4 bases at V and 7 bases at J; junction bases unmatched: 13. Germline CDR1 and CDR2: SGHRS and YFSETQ. The CDR3 runs 16 residues. The CDR3 loop is CASSPGDRSPSNEQFF. The CDR3 nucleotides are TGCGCCAGCAGCCCTGGGGACAGGTCTCCGAGTAATGAGCAGTTCTTC. Variable domain in full (rest from reference TRBV5-1 and TRBJ2-1): KAGVTQTPRYLIKTRGQQVTLSCSPISGHRSVSWYQQTPGQGLQFLFEYFSETQRNKGNFPGRFSGRQFSNSRSEMNVSTLELGDSALYLCASSPGDRSPSNEQFFGPGTRLTVL.

The chain uses TRBV7-9 and TRBJ2-2; a possible D gene is TRBD2 (6 bases). Germline lookup yields CDR1 SEHNR and CDR2 FQNEAQ (reference sequence). V gave up 1 base and J gave up 6 bases, with 18 bases separating them. This CDR3 spans 17 amino acids. The CDR3 coding sequence is TGTGCCAGCAGCTTAGATCGCGGGATGGTCCTGCCCGGGGAGCTGTTTTTT. Translated, it gives CASSLDRGMVLPGELFF.

The chain has TRBV2 and TRBJ2-7; 8 bases agree with TRBD1. CDR1 and CDR2 from the germline V gene are SNHLY and FYNNEI. The CDR3 has 14 amino acids. The V segment lost 6 bases and the J segment 3 bases; nucleotides outside the gene matches: 7. The CDR3 DNA is TGTGCCAGCAGGCGGACAGGGCTTGGCTACGAGCAGTACTTC. Translation gives CASRRTGLGYEQYF.

This clone was picked up one time. This chain connects TRBV6-5 to TRBJ2-7; D is undetermined. V gave up 3 bases and J gave up 2 bases, with 11 bases separating them. CDR3 length: 14 amino acids. Germline V gene data show CDR1 as MNHEY and CDR2 as SVGAGI. CDR3 in amino acids: CASSYPLRAYEQYF. CDR3 sequence (DNA): TGTGCCAGCAGTTATCCCCTCCGGGCCTACGAGCAGTACTTC.

The V gene is TRBV28, the J gene TRBJ2-7; 12 bases are a match to TRBD2. Germline loops: CDR1 MDHEN, CDR2 SYDVKM. The J segment lost 2 bases and the V segment lost 6 bases, leaving 8 bases of the junction unmatched. CDR3 length equals 16 residues. The CDR3 loop reads CASRGGLAGRTYEQYF. In DNA form, the CDR3 reads TGTGCCAGCAGGGGAGGACTAGCGGGGAGGACCTACGAGCAGTACTTC.

This chain uses TRBV4-1 with TRBJ1-2; D may be TRBD1 (6 bases). Germline V gene lookup returns CDR1 MGHRA and CDR2 YSYEKL. This CDR3 region has 15 residues. Trimming stripped 0 bases from V and 5 bases from J, with 13 bases between. The CDR3 loop reads CASSQDRGTAYGYTF. The CDR3 DNA reads as TGCGCCAGCAGCCAAGACAGGGGAACTGCGTATGGCTACACCTTC.

This clone was recorded a few times. V gene TRBV6-1 combines with J gene TRBJ1-1; 7 bases are shared with TRBD1. The CDR3 consists of 13 residues. CDR1 MNHNS and CDR2 SASEGT come from the germline V gene. The V and J ends lost 10 bases and 1 base, in that order; junction bases with no gene match: 6. The CDR3 region is CATTRQGNTEAFF. Written as DNA, the CDR3 is TGTGCCACCACTAGACAGGGGAACACTGAAGCTTTCTTT.

This clone was detected only a few times. The V gene is TRBV6-1, the J gene TRBJ2-7; no definite D call. The CDR3 runs to 12 residues. The germline CDR1 and CDR2 sequences are MNHNS and SASEGT. Deletions cut 6 bases from V and 6 bases from J, with 12 bases between. This chain's CDR3 is CASSQSAAEQYF. The CDR3 region has the DNA TGTGCCAGCAGCCAGTCGGCGGCCGAGCAGTACTTC.